This entry lists 21 T cell receptor beta chains sequenced from one sample in a study of blood T cell repertoires in COVID-19. This table comes from immunoSEQ multiplex PCR, and its TCRdb copy is limited to in-frame clones, with some not included. The repertoire holds roughly 6,300 clones, with over 75% as singletons. Sample: peripheral blood. These receptors came from a man older than 75 with active COVID-19.

V usage is TRBV28 and J usage is TRBJ2-7; no definite D call. CDR1 and CDR2 (germline): MDHEN, SYDVKM. Trimming stripped 2 bases from V and 7 bases from J, with 9 bases between. The CDR3 consists of 12 residues. The CDR3 coding sequence is TGTGCCAGCAGTTTAGTGTCGAGGGAGCAGTACTTC. Its translation is CASSLVSREQYF. The full variable domain, its missing parts supplied by reference TRBV28 and TRBJ2-7, is DVKVTQSSRYLVKRTGEKVFLECVQDMDHENMFWYRQDPGLGLRLIYFSYDVKMKEKGDIPEGYSVSREKKERFSLILESASTNQTSMYLCASSLVSREQYFGPGTRLTVT.

This sequence joins TRBV7-8 and TRBJ1-4; D remains unclear. Trimming took off 8 bases at V and 0 bases at J, with 10 bases between the two ends. The CDR3 runs 14 residues. Germline lookup yields CDR1 SGHVS and CDR2 FQNEAQ. CDR3: CASPRSATNEKLFF. The DNA for the CDR3 is TGTGCCAGCCCTCGGTCCGCAACTAATGAAAAACTGTTTTTT.

V is TRBV9 and J is TRBJ2-7, with 7 bases identical to TRBD1. The CDR3 is 15 amino acids. Germline CDR1 reads SGDLS; CDR2 reads YYNGEE. Trimming at V came to 0 bases and at J to 4 bases, leaving 7 bases not matched to a gene. The CDR3, as DNA: TGTGCCAGCAGCGTAGCTACAGGGGTTGGGTACGAGCAGTACTTC. Its protein product is CASSVATGVGYEQYF.

This chain uses TRBV4-3 with TRBJ2-2; D unresolved. V shed 1 base and J shed 1 base, with 10 bases lying between them. CDR3 length: 16 amino acids. Germline values: CDR1 LGHNA, CDR2 YSLEER. The CDR3 sequence is CASSQGQAMNTGELFF. The CDR3 nucleotides read TGCGCCAGCAGCCAAGGGCAGGCGATGAACACCGGGGAGCTGTTTTTT.

The rearrangement joins TRBV6-5 to TRBJ1-2; D gene ambiguous. Trimming cost V 7 bases and J 6 bases, with 15 bases left between them. Germline-derived CDR1 and CDR2 are MNHEY and SVGAGI. There are 13 residues in the CDR3. CDR3 sequence: CASTHTGRDGYTF. The CDR3 DNA is TGTGCCAGCACCCACACCGGGAGGGATGGCTACACCTTC.

This chain links TRBV29-1 with TRBJ2-1, with D tentatively TRBD1 (6 bases). The CDR3 length is 17 residues. V lost 7 bases and J lost 2, with 24 bases in between. CDR1 SQVTM and CDR2 ANQGSEA come from the germline V gene. CDR3 nucleotides: TGCAGCGGCCAGACCCGTCCCGGACAGAGGACCTACAATGAGCAGTTCTTC. Translated, it gives CSGQTRPGQRTYNEQFF.

The V call is TRBV5-6, the J call TRBJ2-7; a possible D gene is TRBD1 (6 bases). Germline-derived CDR1 and CDR2 are SGHDT and YYEEEE. The CDR3 runs to 15 residues. Trimming took 5 bases from V and 0 from J, leaving 15 bases between them. CDR3 DNA sequence: TGTGCCAGCAGGGGCGACAGGCTCCCCTCCTACGAGCAGTACTTC. Residues: CASRGDRLPSYEQYF.

This chain joins TRBV19 and TRBJ2-5; 7 bases fit TRBD1. CDR1 LNHDA and CDR2 SQIVND come from the germline V gene (reference sequence). The CDR3 sequence is 13 residues long. V gave up 4 bases and J gave up 4 bases; unmatched junction bases: 3. As DNA, the CDR3 is TGTGCCAGTAGTAACCGACAGGGAGAGACCCAGTACTTC. Amino acid sequence: CASSNRQGETQYF.

In its sample, this clone was seen a few times. The chain joins TRBV10-2 to TRBJ2-3; tentative D call: TRBD2 (6 bases). The CDR3 loop spans 15 amino acids. Germline CDR1 reads WSHSY; CDR2 reads SAAADI. The V end was cut by 8 bases, the J end by 0 bases, with 15 bases between. In DNA form, the CDR3 reads TGCGCCAGCCAGGAGGGCCCGGTTAGCACAGATACGCAGTATTTT. Its protein is CASQEGPVSTDTQYF.

The CDR3 sequence is CASRDGGIQNTEAFF. In DNA, the CDR3 is TGCGCCAGCAGGGATGGCGGGATTCAGAACACTGAAGCTTTCTTT. This chain uses TRBV5-1 with TRBJ1-1; D remains unclear. In germline, CDR1 is SGHRS, CDR2 YFSETQ. The CDR3 covers 15 residues. The V end was cut by 5 bases, the J end by 1 base, with 15 bases between.

V gene TRBV19 combines with J gene TRBJ1-1; D might be TRBD1 (5 bases). CDR3 length: 15 residues. V gave up 1 base and J gave up 6 bases, with 15 bases separating them. Germline V gene data show CDR1 as LNHDA and CDR2 as SQIVND (reference sequence). The chain's CDR3 is CASSIARGIMAEAFF. The CDR3 DNA sequence: TGTGCCAGTAGTATAGCTAGGGGTATAATGGCTGAAGCTTTCTTT.

J is TRBJ2-5 and V is TRBV9; the D gene is possibly TRBD1 (5 bases). The CDR3 extends over 14 amino acids. V was clipped by 2 bases and J by 4 bases, with 12 bases between them. Germline-derived CDR1 and CDR2 are SGDLS and YYNGEE. CDR3 protein: CASSVGRGSETQYF. The CDR3, as DNA: TGTGCCAGCAGCGTGGGAAGGGGATCAGAGACCCAGTACTTC. Drawing the rest from reference TRBV9 and TRBJ2-5, the complete variable domain is DSGVTQTPKHLITATGQRVTLRCSPRSGDLSVYWYQQSLDQGLQFLIQYYNGEERAKGNILERFSAQQFPDLHSELNLSSLELGDSALYFCASSVGRGSETQYFGPGTRLLVL.

J is TRBJ1-1 and V is TRBV6-5, with TRBD1 as a possible D gene (5 bases). Germline V gives CDR1 MNHEY, CDR2 SVGAGI. The CDR3 has 14 residues. V lost 6 bases and J 5 bases, leaving 16 bases between the germline ends. CDR3 amino acids: CASSHTGVRTEAFF. The CDR3 DNA is TGTGCCAGCAGCCATACAGGAGTTCGAACTGAAGCTTTCTTT.

CDR3 sequence: CASSWSGGSYGYTF. CDR3 bases: TGTGCCAGCAGCTGGTCAGGGGGCAGCTATGGCTACACCTTC. V is TRBV5-8 and J is TRBJ1-2; TRBD1 aligns across 8 bases. The CDR3 length is 14 residues. V dropped 3 bases and J dropped 4; count of bases not matched to a gene: 5. Looked up from germline, CDR1 is SGHTS and CDR2 is YDEGEE. Complete variable domain (other parts from reference TRBV5-8 and TRBJ1-2): EAGVTQSPTHLIKTRGQQATLRCSPISGHTSVYWYQQALGLGLQFLLWYDEGEERNRGNFPPRFSGRQFPNYSSELNVNALELEDSALYLCASSWSGGSYGYTFGSGTRLTVV.

This clone came up once. The chain is built from TRBV28 and TRBJ2-3; no reliable D call. The CDR3 has 14 amino acids. V was pared by 5 bases and J by 1 base, with 10 bases between. In germline, CDR1 is MDHEN, CDR2 SYDVKM. The CDR3 nucleotides read TGTGCCAGCAGTCAACGCGGAGGCACAGATACGCAGTATTTT. It is translated as CASSQRGGTDTQYF.

This rearrangement joins TRBV7-6 to TRBJ1-6, with a possible D match to TRBD1 (6 bases). V was trimmed by 1 base and J by 6 bases, leaving 10 bases between them. CDR1 SGHVS and CDR2 FNYEAQ come from the germline V gene. This CDR3 has 15 amino acids. The CDR3: CASSLVQGTNSPLHF. CDR3 coding DNA: TGTGCCAGCAGCTTAGTTCAGGGGACTAATTCACCCCTCCACTTT.

The V call is TRBV6-2 or TRBV6-3, the J call TRBJ1-2; 8 bases map to TRBD1. Per the germline V gene, CDR1 is MNHEY and CDR2 is SVGEGT. Trimming took 2 bases from V and 13 from J; bases not matched to a gene: 6. This CDR3 is built from 12 residues. The CDR3 sequence is CASSYGQGETTF. DNA for the CDR3: TGTGCCAGCAGTTACGGACAGGGCGAAACCACCTTC.

The chain combines TRBV11-2 with TRBJ2-3; 10 positions match TRBD2. CDR1 is SGHAT and CDR2 is FQNNGV in the germline V gene. The CDR3 runs 19 residues. Trimming took 0 bases from V and 2 from J; bases not matched to a gene: 11. CDR3 protein: CASSLDRFGTSDTTDTQYF. The CDR3 DNA is TGTGCCAGCAGCTTAGATAGATTCGGGACTAGCGATACCACAGATACGCAGTATTTT.

V usage is TRBV18 and J usage is TRBJ1-6; 7 nucleotides line up with TRBD1. The length of the CDR3 is 14 residues. Trimming took 1 base from V and 9 from J; bases not matched to a gene: 3. CDR1 and CDR2 (germline): KGHSH, LQKENI. The CDR3 nucleotides read TGTGCCAGCTCACCACAGGGGGCCGGTTCACCCCTCCACTTT. Amino acid sequence: CASSPQGAGSPLHF. The full variable domain, rest sourced from reference TRBV18 and TRBJ1-6, is NAGVMQNPRHLVRRRGQEARLRCSPMKGHSHVYWYRQLPEEGLKFMVYLQKENIIDESGMPKERFSAEFPKEGPSILRIQQVVRGDSAAYFCASSPQGAGSPLHFGNGTRLTVT.

The chain employs TRBV3-1 (or the pseudogene TRBV3-2) and TRBJ2-1; D possibly corresponds to TRBD2 (6 bases). Germline V CDR1 and CDR2: LGHDT, YNNKEL (reference sequence). The CDR3 totals 13 residues. Trimming shortened V by 4 bases and J by 10 bases, and 14 bases separated the two germline ends. The CDR3 region has the DNA TGTGCCAGCAGCCCCCGGGGAGGTATGGAGCAGTTCTTC. Protein: CASSPRGGMEQFF.

The chain combines TRBV27 with TRBJ2-1; D perhaps matches TRBD2 (6 bases). V lost 6 bases, J lost 4 bases, and 13 bases lay in between. Germline lookup yields CDR1 MNHEY and CDR2 SMNVEV (reference sequence). The CDR3 length is 14 residues. The CDR3 DNA follows: TGTGCCAGCAGCAGGGACTTCGCGTACAATGAGCAGTTCTTC. Translation gives CASSRDFAYNEQFF.